The 29 T cell receptor beta chains presented below share a single source sample, sequenced in a study of OX40 agonist ivuxolimab in advanced cancers. The protocol was immunoSEQ multiplex PCR, while the TCRdb copy is restricted to in-frame clones and leaves out a portion. The repertoire holds tens of thousands of clones, with 87% as singletons. This sample comprised CD4+ or CD8+ T cells sorted from blood, obtained in a trial of the OX40 agonist ivuxolimab. The receptors here all came from an adult with an advanced solid tumor such as melanoma, head and neck, liver or kidney cancer.

This rearrangement joins TRBV5-1 to TRBJ1-3; D gene unclear. The CDR3 covers 12 residues. The V end was cut by 5 bases, the J end by 3 bases, with 6 bases between. Germline V gene data show CDR1 as SGHRS and CDR2 as YFSETQ. The CDR3 DNA is TGCGCCAGCAGTGAGTTTGGAAACACCATATATTTT. This codes for CASSEFGNTIYF.

The chain carries TRBV28 and TRBJ1-4; no reliable D call. Germline V CDR1 and CDR2: MDHEN, SYDVKM. Trimming took off 3 bases at V and 3 bases at J, with 11 bases between the two ends. This CDR3 comprises 15 residues. The DNA of the CDR3 is TGTGCCAGCAGTTTTCCAGAGCCATCTAATGAAAAACTGTTTTTT. Its translation is CASSFPEPSNEKLFF.

The rearrangement links TRBV4-1 to TRBJ1-5, with TRBD1 identical over 9 bases. Germline V gene data show CDR1 as MGHRA and CDR2 as YSYEKL. J gave up 0 bases and V 3 bases, and 21 bases lay outside the gene matches. The CDR3 spans 22 residues. CDR3 nucleotide sequence: TGCGCCAGCAGCCAGTCCCGGGACAGGGACGATATGGACCTATATAGCAATCAGCCCCAGCATTTT. Its protein is CASSQSRDRDDMDLYSNQPQHF.

The genes are TRBV10-2 and TRBJ1-5; a possible D gene is TRBD1 (6 bases). The germline gives CDR1 WSHSY, CDR2 SAAADI. The ends were cut back, 5 bases at V and 2 bases at J, with 10 bases in the middle. This CDR3 comprises 14 residues. CDR3 in DNA: TGCGCCAGCAGTCCCGCAGGGGGCAATCAGCCCCAGCATTTT. This encodes CASSPAGGNQPQHF.

V usage is TRBV5-5 and J usage is TRBJ1-2; TRBD1 is a possible D gene (5 bases). Between the trimmed V and J ends, which lost 4 bases and 4 bases, there was a span of 11 bases. Germline V lookup: CDR1 SGHKS, CDR2 YYEKEE (reference sequence). This CDR3 spans 13 amino acids. The CDR3 is CASSPDSSYGYTF. The CDR3 coding sequence is TGTGCCAGCAGCCCCGACAGCAGCTATGGCTACACCTTC.

This chain's CDR3 is CASSAPLGTEAFF. The CDR3 DNA reads TGTGCCAGCAGCGCCCCTTTGGGCACTGAAGCTTTCTTT. The genes are TRBV9 and TRBJ1-1; D remains unclear. V was shortened by 3 bases and J by 4 bases, with 10 bases between the two germline ends. The CDR3 has 13 amino acids. Germline CDR1 SGDLS, CDR2 YYNGEE.

The chain uses TRBV5-4 and TRBJ1-1; no clear D gene. The CDR3 is 15 residues long. Germline-derived CDR1 and CDR2 are SGHNT and YYREEE (reference sequence). Trimming left V 4 bases short and J 0 bases short, with 13 bases between. The CDR3 spells CASSPEGALNTEAFF. CDR3 nucleotides: TGTGCCAGCAGCCCCGAGGGAGCGTTGAACACTGAAGCTTTCTTT.

V usage is TRBV28 and J usage is TRBJ2-6; 7 nucleotides match TRBD1. This CDR3 has 14 residues. Looked up from germline, CDR1 is MDHEN and CDR2 is SYDVKM. V lost 7 bases to trimming and J lost 1 base; unmatched junction nucleotides: 1. The CDR3 spells CASTQGSGANVLTF. CDR3 in DNA: TGTGCCAGCACACAGGGGTCTGGGGCCAACGTCCTGACTTTC.

The rearrangement joins TRBV19 to TRBJ1-1; D not resolved. From germline, CDR1 is LNHDA and CDR2 SQIVND (reference sequence). V was cut by 5 bases and J by 1 base, with 5 bases left in between. The CDR3 extends over 12 amino acids. CDR3 coding DNA: TGTGCCAGTAGTTGGGGGAACACTGAAGCTTTCTTT. Translating gives CASSWGNTEAFF.

Here the CDR3 DNA reads TGTGCCTGGAGTACCGATGGGGGAGGGGGCAATCAGCCCCAGCATTTT. Protein product: CAWSTDGGGGNQPQHF. J is TRBJ1-5 and V is TRBV30, with D possibly matching TRBD1 (5 bases). The CDR3 runs 16 residues. The germline V gene encodes CDR1 GTSNPN and CDR2 SVGIG (reference sequence). Between the trimmed V and J ends, which lost 2 bases and 2 bases, there was a span of 16 bases.

The chain links TRBV7-8 to TRBJ2-1, with 10 bases aligning to TRBD2. From germline, CDR1 is SGHVS and CDR2 FQNEAQ. J gave up 7 bases and V 1 base, and 10 bases lay outside the gene matches. The CDR3 consists of 17 residues. CDR3 residues: CASSLEGVTSGRNEQFF. CDR3 coding DNA: TGTGCCAGCAGCTTAGAGGGTGTGACTAGCGGGCGGAATGAGCAGTTCTTC.

The chain uses TRBV28 and TRBJ2-7; D perhaps matches TRBD1 (5 bases). The CDR3 consists of 13 residues. Per germline, CDR1 MDHEN and CDR2 SYDVKM. Trimming shortened V by 7 bases and J by 2 bases, and 12 bases separated the two germline ends. In nucleotides, the CDR3 is TGTGCCAGCATTTCTCTGGGGCCCTACGAGCAGTACTTC. Residues: CASISLGPYEQYF.

The chain carries TRBV19 and TRBJ2-3, with 12 bases fitting TRBD2. Germline values: CDR1 LNHDA, CDR2 SQIVND (reference sequence). V was clipped by 5 bases and J by 2 bases; unmatched bases: 8. This CDR3 contains 17 residues. CDR3 region: CASSLSPSGGATDTQYF. CDR3 bases: TGTGCCAGTAGTTTATCCCCTAGCGGGGGGGCCACAGATACGCAGTATTTT.

The chain carries TRBV6-5 and TRBJ2-1; D is possibly TRBD1 or TRBD2 (5 bases each). CDR1 and CDR2 from the germline V gene are MNHEY and SVGAGI. V was pared by 5 bases and J by 8 bases, with 10 bases between. The length of the CDR3 is 12 residues. In DNA, the CDR3 is TGTGCCAGCAGTCCTCAGGGAGATGAGCAGTTCTTC. Its translation is CASSPQGDEQFF.

This clone was detected only once. The chain combines TRBV6-6 with TRBJ1-2; D is possibly TRBD1 (5 bases). This CDR3 has 14 residues. V gave up 5 bases and J gave up 2 bases, with 12 bases separating them. CDR1 is MNHNY, CDR2 SVGAGI, per germline (reference sequence). CDR3 protein: CASSQQTENYGYTF. DNA of the CDR3: TGTGCCAGCAGTCAACAGACAGAGAACTATGGCTACACCTTC.

The chain carries TRBV7-2 and TRBJ1-5; tentative D call: TRBD1 (5 bases). Germline loops: CDR1 SGHTA, CDR2 FQGNSA. There are 14 residues in the CDR3. The V end was cut by 4 bases, the J end by 5 bases, with 12 bases between. Here the CDR3 DNA reads TGTGCCAGCAGCTCAGGGAGGGGCCATCAGCCCCAGCATTTT. Its translation is CASSSGRGHQPQHF.

This rearrangement joins TRBV5-1 to TRBJ2-5; 11 bases line up with TRBD2. The germline CDR1 and CDR2 sequences are SGHRS and YFSETQ. The CDR3 is 14 residues long. The V and J ends lost 5 bases and 5 bases, in that order; junction bases with no gene match: 5. The CDR3 here is CASRLLAGGETQYF. CDR3 DNA: TGCGCCAGCAGGCTCTTAGCGGGAGGGGAGACCCAGTACTTC.

The CDR3, as DNA: TGTGCCAGCACCCCGACCCCTGGGGCCAACGTCCTGACTTTC. It encodes CASTPTPGANVLTF. The chain has TRBV2 and TRBJ2-6; D is unclear. Looked up from germline, CDR1 is SNHLY and CDR2 is FYNNEI. This CDR3 contains 14 residues. Trimming left V 7 bases short and J 2 bases short, with 9 bases between.

Note on this clone: The same CDR3 is also encoded by other DNA sequences in this sample. J is TRBJ1-2 and V is TRBV5-6, with D tentatively TRBD1 (5 bases). Germline CDR1 SGHDT, CDR2 YYEEEE. Between the trimmed V and J ends, which lost 1 base and 2 bases, there was a span of 9 bases. There are 14 residues in the CDR3. The CDR3 here is CASSLQGRNYGYTF. The CDR3 DNA reads as TGTGCCAGCAGCTTGCAGGGACGAAACTATGGCTACACCTTC.

This sequence joins TRBV29-1 and TRBJ1-4; 8 positions match TRBD1. CDR3 size: 12 residues. Germline V CDR1 and CDR2: SQVTM, ANQGSEA. V lost 7 bases and J lost 8; bases outside the gene matches: 6. CDR3 protein: CSAGQGGEKLFF. CDR3 nucleotide sequence: TGCAGCGCCGGACAGGGAGGGGAAAAACTGTTTTTT.

The rearrangement uses TRBV19 and TRBJ2-2; D may be TRBD2 (7 bases). The CDR3 is 16 residues long. Per germline, CDR1 LNHDA and CDR2 SQIVND (reference sequence). Trimming shortened V by 6 bases and J by 6 bases, and 20 bases separated the two germline ends. CDR3 loop: CASSSREQGRAGELFF. DNA for the CDR3: TGTGCCAGTAGCTCCCGGGAGCAGGGGAGGGCCGGGGAGCTGTTTTTT.

The chain employs TRBV2 and TRBJ2-1; perhaps TRBD1 as D (6 bases). V was shortened by 6 bases and J by 7 bases, with 16 bases between the two germline ends. Germline assignment: CDR1 SNHLY and CDR2 FYNNEI. The CDR3 loop spans 14 amino acids. CDR3 protein: CASSRDNGWNEQFF. The CDR3 DNA is TGTGCCAGCAGCCGGGACAACGGGTGGAATGAGCAGTTCTTC.

The chain uses TRBV2 and TRBJ1-1, with TRBD1 matching over 8 bases. Germline CDR1 and CDR2: SNHLY and FYNNEI. V lost 4 bases, J lost 5 bases, and 6 bases stayed unmatched. CDR3 length equals 14 residues. CDR3 amino acids: CASSGGTGGTEAFF. The CDR3 region has the DNA TGTGCCAGCAGTGGGGGGACAGGAGGAACTGAAGCTTTCTTT. The variable domain in full, with the rest retrieved from reference TRBV2 and TRBJ1-1, is EPEVTQTPSHQVTQMGQEVILRCVPISNHLYFYWYRQILGQKVEFLVSFYNNEISEKSEIFDDQFSVERPDGSNFTLKIRSTKLEDSAMYFCASSGGTGGTEAFFGQGTRLTVV.

The rearrangement links TRBV20-1 to TRBJ2-5; D gene unclear. The CDR3 runs to 11 residues. CDR1 and CDR2 from the germline V gene are DFQATT and SNEGSKA (reference sequence). V was pared by 1 base and J by 5 bases, with 5 bases between. CDR3 protein: CSARGRETQYF. DNA of the CDR3: TGCAGTGCTAGAGGACGGGAGACCCAGTACTTC.

The rearrangement uses TRBV9 and TRBJ1-1; 9 positions agree with TRBD1. The germline CDR1 and CDR2 sequences are SGDLS and YYNGEE. The CDR3 covers 15 residues. With 3 bases clipped from V and 1 base from J, the junction kept 4 bases outside the gene matches. CDR3 loop: CASSALTGGNTEAFF. As DNA, the CDR3 is TGTGCCAGCAGCGCGCTGACAGGGGGGAACACTGAAGCTTTCTTT.

This rearrangement joins TRBV5-1 to TRBJ2-3, with 7 bases aligning to TRBD1. The V and J ends lost 3 bases and 3 bases, in that order; junction bases with no gene match: 7. The CDR3 has 15 residues. Per germline, CDR1 SGHRS and CDR2 YFSETQ. This CDR3 is CASSSVAGGTDTQYF. The CDR3, as DNA: TGCGCCAGCAGCTCTGTGGCAGGGGGTACAGATACGCAGTATTTT.

This rearrangement joins TRBV19 to TRBJ1-1; D not certain. The CDR3 runs 11 residues. Trimming pared 8 bases from V and 7 bases from J, leaving 11 bases between. Germline loops: CDR1 LNHDA, CDR2 SQIVND (reference sequence). In nucleotides, the CDR3 is TGTGCCAGTGCTGACGGCTATGAAGCTTTCTTT. Translated: CASADGYEAFF.

The rearrangement joins TRBV5-1 to TRBJ2-3; D possibly corresponds to TRBD2 (5 bases). The CDR3 is 15 residues long. Germline V gives CDR1 SGHRS, CDR2 YFSETQ. Trimming pared 5 bases from V and 2 bases from J, leaving 15 bases between. The CDR3 region is CASRFRGRDTDTQYF. Written as DNA, the CDR3 is TGCGCCAGCAGATTTAGAGGGAGAGACACAGATACGCAGTATTTT.

This sequence joins TRBV9 and TRBJ1-2, with 7 bases fitting TRBD1. J lost 4 bases, V lost 4 bases, and 7 bases had no gene match. Germline-derived CDR1 and CDR2 are SGDLS and YYNGEE. This CDR3 is built from 14 residues. The CDR3 DNA is TGTGCCAGCAGCCCCCGACAGGGACCCTATGGCTACACCTTC. Translated, it gives CASSPRQGPYGYTF.